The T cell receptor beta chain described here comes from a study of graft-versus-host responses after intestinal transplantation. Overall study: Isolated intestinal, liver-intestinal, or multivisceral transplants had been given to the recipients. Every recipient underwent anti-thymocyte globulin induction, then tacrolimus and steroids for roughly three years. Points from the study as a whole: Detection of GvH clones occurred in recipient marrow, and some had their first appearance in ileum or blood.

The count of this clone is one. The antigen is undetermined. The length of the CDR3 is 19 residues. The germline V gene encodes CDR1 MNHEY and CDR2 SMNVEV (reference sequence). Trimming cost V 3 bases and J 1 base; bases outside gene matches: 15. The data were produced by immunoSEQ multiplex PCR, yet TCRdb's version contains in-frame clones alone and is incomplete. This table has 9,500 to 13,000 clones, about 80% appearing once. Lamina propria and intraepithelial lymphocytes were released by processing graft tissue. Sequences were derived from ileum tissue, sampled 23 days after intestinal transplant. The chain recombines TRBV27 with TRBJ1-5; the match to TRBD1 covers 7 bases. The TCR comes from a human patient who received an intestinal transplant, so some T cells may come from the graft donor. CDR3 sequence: CASSFGPWDSLTSNQPQHF. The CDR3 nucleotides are TGTGCCAGCAGTTTTGGTCCATGGGACAGCTTGACGAGCAATCAGCCCCAGCATTTT.